These 21 T cell receptor beta chains were all obtained from the same sample, sequenced in a study of OX40 agonist ivuxolimab in advanced cancers. Produced via immunoSEQ multiplex PCR; TCRdb's table is partial and in-frame only. The sample lists approximately 12,000 clones; less than 85% were seen once. The sample was CD4+ or CD8+ T cells sorted from blood, taken in a trial of the OX40 agonist ivuxolimab. The receptor set was obtained from an adult with an advanced solid tumor such as melanoma, head and neck, liver or kidney cancer.

This chain joins TRBV2 and TRBJ2-2, with 10 bases identical to TRBD1. The length of the CDR3 is 13 residues. V was pared by 8 bases and J by 5 bases, with 2 bases of the junction left unmatched. CDR1 SNHLY and CDR2 FYNNEI come from the germline V gene. CDR3 DNA: TGTGCCAGCGGGACAGGGGAGACCGGGGAGCTGTTTTTT. Residues: CASGTGETGELFF.

This chain connects TRBV12-5 to TRBJ2-3; D gene ambiguous. Germline CDR1 reads LGHNT; CDR2 reads FRNRAP. Trimming removed 1 base at V and 6 bases at J, with 11 bases between. The CDR3 is 14 residues long. CDR3: CASGLAGSFDTQYF. The CDR3 nucleotides read TGTGCTAGTGGTTTGGCAGGCTCCTTTGATACGCAGTATTTT.

This chain links TRBV28 with TRBJ1-2; 9 positions match TRBD1. CDR3 length equals 15 residues. With 5 bases clipped from V and 4 bases from J, the junction kept 8 bases outside the gene matches. The germline gives CDR1 MDHEN, CDR2 SYDVKM. The CDR3 loop is CASSPGTGYSYGYTF. The DNA for the CDR3 is TGTGCCAGCAGTCCTGGGACAGGGTATAGCTATGGCTACACCTTC.

The rearrangement uses TRBV7-9 and TRBJ1-1, with a possible D match to TRBD1 (6 bases). Trimming left V 5 bases short and J 1 base short, with 11 bases between. This CDR3 has 14 residues. Germline V gene lookup returns CDR1 SEHNR and CDR2 FQNEAQ (reference sequence). The CDR3 here is CASSLRQANTEAFF. The CDR3 DNA follows: TGTGCCAGCAGCCTAAGACAGGCGAACACTGAAGCTTTCTTT.

The CDR3 loop is CASSINPDRNYEQYF. The CDR3 region has the DNA TGTGCCAGCAGTATAAACCCCGACAGGAATTACGAGCAGTACTTC. V usage is TRBV27 and J usage is TRBJ2-7; tentatively, D is TRBD1 (6 bases). Deletions cut 5 bases from V and 4 bases from J, with 18 bases between. CDR1 is MNHEY and CDR2 is SMNVEV in the germline V gene (reference sequence). The length of the CDR3 is 15 residues.

This chain joins TRBV4-1 and TRBJ2-7; 10 positions agree with TRBD1. The CDR3 has 15 amino acids. The germline V gene encodes CDR1 MGHRA and CDR2 YSYEKL. The junction had 7 bases not matched to a gene; V was cut back by 3 bases and J by 5 bases. This CDR3 reads CASSQGPGTGDEQYF. The CDR3 DNA reads as TGCGCCAGCAGCCAGGGTCCCGGGACAGGGGACGAGCAGTACTTC.

This chain uses TRBV27 with TRBJ1-1; D ambiguous. The V and J ends lost 0 bases and 0 bases respectively, with 8 bases between them. CDR3 length: 15 residues. The germline CDR1 and CDR2 sequences are MNHEY and SMNVEV (reference sequence). CDR3 amino acids: CASSLSRAVNTEAFF. In nucleotides, the CDR3 is TGTGCCAGCAGTTTATCGAGGGCGGTGAACACTGAAGCTTTCTTT.

This clone was seen a handful of times. The V gene is TRBV6-1, the J gene TRBJ2-6; either TRBD1 or TRBD2 may fit D (5 bases each). This CDR3 contains 15 residues. From germline, CDR1 is MNHNS and CDR2 SASEGT. V shed 2 bases and J shed 2 bases, with 7 bases lying between them. The CDR3 is CASSEWGTGANVLTF. In DNA form, the CDR3 reads TGTGCCAGCAGTGAATGGGGGACTGGGGCCAACGTCCTGACTTTC.

This rearrangement joins TRBV6-1 to TRBJ1-5, with D possibly matching TRBD1 (5 bases). V gave up 2 bases and J gave up 0 bases, with 11 bases separating them. Germline V gives CDR1 MNHNS, CDR2 SASEGT. The CDR3 is made up of 16 amino acids. CDR3 loop: CASSEMGGPSNQPQHF. CDR3 DNA sequence: TGTGCCAGCAGTGAAATGGGGGGACCTAGCAATCAGCCCCAGCATTTT.

The chain is built from TRBV5-8 and TRBJ2-1, with 7 bases lining up with TRBD2. Germline V gene lookup returns CDR1 SGHTS and CDR2 YDEGEE. V lost 0 bases and J lost 1; bases outside the gene matches: 4. The CDR3 consists of 16 residues. CDR3 sequence reads: CASSLAGGSSYNEQFF. CDR3 coding DNA: TGTGCCAGCAGCTTGGCCGGGGGGAGTTCCTACAATGAGCAGTTCTTC. The variable domain in full, with the rest retrieved from reference TRBV5-8 and TRBJ2-1, is EAGVTQSPTHLIKTRGQQATLRCSPISGHTSVYWYQQALGLGLQFLLWYDEGEERNRGNFPPRFSGRQFPNYSSELNVNALELEDSALYLCASSLAGGSSYNEQFFGPGTRLTVL.

V and J are TRBV28 and TRBJ2-3, with TRBD1 matching 7 bases. The CDR3 extends over 15 amino acids. CDR1 and CDR2 from the germline V gene are MDHEN and SYDVKM. V gave up 3 bases and J gave up 4 bases; unmatched junction bases: 7. CDR3 nucleotides: TGTGCCAGCAGTTTGGAAGACAGGGCCGCAGATACGCAGTATTTT. Translation gives CASSLEDRAADTQYF.

The chain links TRBV16 to TRBJ2-5, with 9 nucleotides matching TRBD2. With the DNA end fitting TRBJ2-7 better, the J assignment may be wrong. From germline, CDR1 is KGHSY and CDR2 FQNENV. The CDR3 has 14 amino acids. As DNA, the CDR3 is TGTGCCAGCAGTCTAGCGGGAAACATCTACGAGCAGTACTTC. Amino acid sequence: CASSLAGNIYEQYF.

Notes on this clone: Different DNA sequences within this sample yield the same CDR3. The chain carries TRBV9 and TRBJ2-3, with 7 bases that match TRBD2. J lost 2 bases, V lost 0 bases, and 3 bases had no gene match. The V gene's germline CDR1 is SGDLS and CDR2 YYNGEE. This CDR3 is 15 amino acids long. CDR3 in DNA: TGTGCCAGCAGCGTAGGGGGGAGGGACACAGATACGCAGTATTTT. As protein: CASSVGGRDTDTQYF. Drawing the rest from reference TRBV9 and TRBJ2-3, the complete variable domain is DSGVTQTPKHLITATGQRVTLRCSPRSGDLSVYWYQQSLDQGLQFLIQYYNGEERAKGNILERFSAQQFPDLHSELNLSSLELGDSALYFCASSVGGRDTDTQYFGPGTRLTVL.

This chain uses TRBV27 with TRBJ1-2; D is uncertain. The CDR3 loop spans 15 amino acids. CDR1 is MNHEY and CDR2 is SMNVEV in the germline V gene (reference sequence). Trimming removed 6 bases at V and 0 bases at J, with 14 bases between. The DNA of the CDR3 is TGTGCCAGCAGGTGGACTGTCTCTTCTAACTATGGCTACACCTTC. This gives the protein CASRWTVSSNYGYTF.

This clone occurred a few times. The gene calls are TRBV6-5 and TRBJ2-5; 7 nucleotides align to TRBD2. V shed 2 bases and J 2 bases; nucleotides not matched to a gene: 2. CDR3 length: 14 residues. Per the germline V gene, CDR1 is MNHEY and CDR2 is SVGAGI. For the CDR3, the DNA is TGTGCCAGCAGTTACGGGGGGGGACAAGAGACCCAGTACTTC. Translated: CASSYGGGQETQYF.

V usage is TRBV7-9 and J usage is TRBJ2-1; TRBD2 agrees at 7 bases. The trim removed 1 base at V and 4 bases at J, leaving 4 bases unmatched. The CDR3 consists of 15 residues. Germline V gives CDR1 SEHNR, CDR2 FQNEAQ (reference sequence). CDR3 residues: CASSLESSGYNEQFF. DNA for the CDR3: TGTGCCAGCAGCTTAGAGTCTAGCGGTTACAATGAGCAGTTCTTC.

V is TRBV4-1 and J is TRBJ2-7; 8 nucleotides align to TRBD1. The germline gives CDR1 MGHRA, CDR2 YSYEKL. The CDR3 length is 15 residues. Trimming took 3 bases from V and 3 from J; bases not matched to a gene: 7. The DNA for the CDR3 is TGCGCCAGCAGCCACCCCACAGGGGGGATCTACGAGCAGTACTTC. Its protein is CASSHPTGGIYEQYF.

This clone was seen more than once but under ten times. J is TRBJ1-5 and V is TRBV4-2; tentatively, D is TRBD1 (5 bases). V lost 3 bases and J lost 6, with 12 bases in between. CDR1 is LGHNA and CDR2 is YNFKEQ in the germline V gene. The CDR3 has 14 amino acids. DNA for the CDR3: TGTGCCAGCAGCCAGACAGCTGGGGGTCAGCCCCAGCATTTT. This sequence encodes CASSQTAGGQPQHF.

This clone appeared once. The V gene is TRBV9, the J gene TRBJ2-1; D is uncertain. V gave up 0 bases and J gave up 8 bases, with 3 bases separating them. Germline V gives CDR1 SGDLS, CDR2 YYNGEE. The CDR3 is 11 residues long. The DNA for the CDR3 is TGTGCCAGCAGCGTAGGAGATGAGCAGTTCTTC. It yields the protein CASSVGDEQFF.

This clone is large by share. This chain links TRBV2 with TRBJ2-2, with 7 bases aligning to TRBD1. The germline V gene encodes CDR1 SNHLY and CDR2 FYNNEI. CDR3 length equals 15 residues. V lost 5 bases and J lost 6; bases outside the gene matches: 9. The CDR3 DNA is TGTGCCAGCAGTTCCGGGACAGTGGCCCCCGGGGAGCTGTTTTTT. It codes for CASSSGTVAPGELFF.

This clone was counted once. V is TRBV4-1 and J is TRBJ2-1, with D unresolved. Germline values: CDR1 MGHRA, CDR2 YSYEKL. With 1 base removed from V and 0 bases from J, the gap between germline ends came to 13 bases. The CDR3 is made up of 17 amino acids. As DNA, the CDR3 is TGCGCCAGCAGCCAAGGAGGTGGCTTTAGCTCCTACAATGAGCAGTTCTTC. Amino acid sequence: CASSQGGGFSSYNEQFF.